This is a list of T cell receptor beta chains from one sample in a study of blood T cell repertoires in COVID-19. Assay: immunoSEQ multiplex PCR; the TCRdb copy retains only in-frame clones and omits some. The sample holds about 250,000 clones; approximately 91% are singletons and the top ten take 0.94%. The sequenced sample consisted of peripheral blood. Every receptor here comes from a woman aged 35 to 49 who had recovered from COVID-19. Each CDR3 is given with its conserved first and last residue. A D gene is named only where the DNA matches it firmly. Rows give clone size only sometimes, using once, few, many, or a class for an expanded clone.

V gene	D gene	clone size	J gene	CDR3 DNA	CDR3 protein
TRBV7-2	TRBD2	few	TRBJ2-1	TGTGCCAGCAAACTAGCGGGAGTCCGGGGTGAGCAGTTCTTC	CASKLAGVRGEQFF
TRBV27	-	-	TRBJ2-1	TGTGCCAGCAGCACGACGAGGAATGAGCAGTTCTTC	CASSTTRNEQFF
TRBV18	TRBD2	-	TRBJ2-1	TGTGCCAGCTCCCCGATGGGACTAGCGGGAGCGCTTACCCTCAATGAGCAGTTCTTC	CASSPMGLAGALTLNEQFF
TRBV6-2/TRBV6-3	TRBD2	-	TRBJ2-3	TGTGCCAGCAGTTACTCGAGTACTAGCGGGAGGCCCTCCACAGATACGCAGTATTTT	CASSYSSTSGRPSTDTQYF
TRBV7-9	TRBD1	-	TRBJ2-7	TGTGCCAGCAGCCACCCGGGACAGGGGGCAACTTACGAGCAGTACTTC	CASSHPGQGATYEQYF
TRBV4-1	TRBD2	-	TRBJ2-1	TGCGCCAGCAGCCAAGGGGGACTAGCGGGAGGGCCGTACTCCTACAATGAGCAGTTCTTC	CASSQGGLAGGPYSYNEQFF
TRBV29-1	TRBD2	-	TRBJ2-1	TGCAGCGTGCCGGGTAGCGGGAGTACCTACAATGAGCAGTTCTTC	CSVPGSGSTYNEQFF
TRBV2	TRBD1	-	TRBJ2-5	TGTGCCAGCAGCCTACAGGGGATGTGGGAGACCCAGTACTTC	CASSLQGMWETQYF
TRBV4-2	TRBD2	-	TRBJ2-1	TGTGCCAGCAGCCAAGATCCAGGGACTAGCTCCTACAATGAGCAGTTCTTC	CASSQDPGTSSYNEQFF
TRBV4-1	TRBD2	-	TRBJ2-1	TGCGCCAGCAGCCAATTGGGACTAGCATTGCAGTTCTTC	CASSQLGLALQFF
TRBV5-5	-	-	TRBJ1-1	TGTGCCAGCAGCGGACCGGGACTAACAATCGGGGCTTTCTTT	CASSGPGLTIGAFF
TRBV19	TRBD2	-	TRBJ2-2	TGTGCCAGTAGTATACTAGCGGGAGTCACCGGGGAGCTGTTTTTT	CASSILAGVTGELFF
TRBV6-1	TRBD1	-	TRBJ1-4	TGTGCCAGCAGTGGACTAACAGGGGCGATAAATGAAAAACTGTTTTTT	CASSGLTGAINEKLFF
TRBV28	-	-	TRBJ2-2	TGTGCCAGCAACCAAGGGGTAGTCCGGATCGGGGAGCTGTTTTTT	CASNQGVVRIGELFF
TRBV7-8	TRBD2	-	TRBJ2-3	TGTGCCAGCAGCTTAGGGTCTCTAGCGGGATACACAGATACGCAGTATTTT	CASSLGSLAGYTDTQYF
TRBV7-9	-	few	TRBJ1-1	TGTGCCAGCAGGGATGAAACGGGGGTCCGAGAAGCTTTCTTT	CASRDETGVREAFF
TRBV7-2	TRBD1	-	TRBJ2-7	TGTGCCAGCAGCCCACGGGACAGGGCCTACGAGCAGTACTTC	CASSPRDRAYEQYF
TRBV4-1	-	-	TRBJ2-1	TGCGCCAGCAGCCAAGGCCCCGGAGTTACGGCCAATGAGCAGTTCTTC	CASSQGPGVTANEQFF
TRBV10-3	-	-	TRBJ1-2	TGTGCCATCAGTGAAGGCTACAGGAGGGGCTATGGCTACACCTTC	CAISEGYRRGYGYTF
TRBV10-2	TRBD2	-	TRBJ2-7	TGCGCCAGCAGTGAGTCGGCGGGAGGGCCCGGCGAGCAGTACTTC	CASSESAGGPGEQYF
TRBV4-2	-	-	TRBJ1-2	TGTGCCAGCAGCCAAGATTTGGGCCAGGCTAACTATGGCTACACCTTC	CASSQDLGQANYGYTF
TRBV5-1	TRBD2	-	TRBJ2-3	TGCGCCAGCAGCACAGGGACTAGCGGGACCTACACAGATACGCAGTATTTT	CASSTGTSGTYTDTQYF
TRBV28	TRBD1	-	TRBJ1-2	TGTGCCAGCAGGTACCGGGACAGGGCATTCTATGGCTACACCTTC	CASRYRDRAFYGYTF
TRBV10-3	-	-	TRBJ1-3	TGTGCCATCACTTCGGACAGAGCTGGAAACACCATATATTTT	CAITSDRAGNTIYF
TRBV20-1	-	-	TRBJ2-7	TGCAGTGCTAGGCGGGCGGCCGAGCAGTACTTC	CSARRAAEQYF
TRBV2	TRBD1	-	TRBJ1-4	TGTGCCAGCAGGATAACAGGGGCAACTAATGAAAAACTGTTTTTT	CASRITGATNEKLFF
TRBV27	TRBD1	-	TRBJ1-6	TGTGCCAGCGGCCCAGGGGGTTTGGGTTTTGCCCTCCACTTT	CASGPGGLGFALHF
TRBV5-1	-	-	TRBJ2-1	TGCGCCAGCAGCTTGATGGGACTCAAGCAGGGAAATGAGCAGTTCTTC	CASSLMGLKQGNEQFF
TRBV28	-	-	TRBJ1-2	TGTGCCAGCAGCCGCGGGACCCTCTATGGCTACACCTTC	CASSRGTLYGYTF
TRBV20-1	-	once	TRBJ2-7	TGCAGTGCTAGTCCCGAGGTGTTTCTTGAGCAGTACTTC	CSASPEVFLEQYF
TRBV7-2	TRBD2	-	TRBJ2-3	TGTGCCAGCAGGTCAGGGAGGGCCGGGACAGATACGCAGTATTTT	CASRSGRAGTDTQYF
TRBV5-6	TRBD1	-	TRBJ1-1	TGTGCCAGCAGCCCGACAGGGAGTATCGCTGAAGCTTTCTTT	CASSPTGSIAEAFF
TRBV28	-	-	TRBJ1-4	TGTGCCAGCAGCCCCGACGGGCAGGGTGAAAAACTGTTTTTT	CASSPDGQGEKLFF
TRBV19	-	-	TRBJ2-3	TGTGCCAGTAGCGGGATTAGCACAGATACGCAGTATTTT	CASSGISTDTQYF
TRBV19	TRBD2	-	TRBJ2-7	TGTGCCAGTAGATCGGGGGAGGGCGGAGACGAGCAGTACTTC	CASRSGEGGDEQYF
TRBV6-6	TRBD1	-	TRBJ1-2	TGTGCCAGCAGTTTAGGGCAGGGGGACTATGGCTACACCTTC	CASSLGQGDYGYTF
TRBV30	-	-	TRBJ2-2	TGTGCCTGGAGCCCTACAGTCACCGGGGAGCTGTTTTTT	CAWSPTVTGELFF
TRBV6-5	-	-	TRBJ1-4	TGTGCCAGCACAGGAGGTAATGAAAAACTGTTTTTT	CASTGGNEKLFF
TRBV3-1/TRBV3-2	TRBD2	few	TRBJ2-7	TGTGCCAGCAGCCAAGCTTACTCCGGGACTATCCTTTCCGAGCAGTACTTC	CASSQAYSGTILSEQYF
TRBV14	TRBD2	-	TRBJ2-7	TGTGCCAGCAGCCCCGGACTAGCGGGAGCACGAGGGGAGCAGTACTTC	CASSPGLAGARGEQYF
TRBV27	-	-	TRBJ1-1	TGTGCCAGCAGTTTAGGGGGTGGGGGAGGGACTGAAGCTTTCTTT	CASSLGGGGGTEAFF
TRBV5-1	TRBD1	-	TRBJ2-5	TGCGCCAGCAGCGACTCCGGGACAGGGGGCGAGACCCAGTACTTC	CASSDSGTGGETQYF
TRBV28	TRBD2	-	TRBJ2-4	TGTGCCAGCAGTCTTTCGGGAGGCAAAAACATTCAGTACTTC	CASSLSGGKNIQYF
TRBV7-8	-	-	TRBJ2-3	TGTGCCAGCAGCTTAACAGACACAGATACGCAGTATTTT	CASSLTDTDTQYF
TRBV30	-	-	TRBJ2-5	TGTGCCTGGAGTGTCGGGGTAGAGACCCAGTACTTC	CAWSVGVETQYF
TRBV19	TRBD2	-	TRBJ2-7	TGTGCCAGTAGCAGTAGCGGGAGGGCCGACGAGCAGTACTTC	CASSSSGRADEQYF
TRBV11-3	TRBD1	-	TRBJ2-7	TGTGCCAGCAGCGGAGACAGGGCGGCCTACGAGCAGTACTTC	CASSGDRAAYEQYF
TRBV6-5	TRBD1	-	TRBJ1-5	TGTGCCAGCAGCCCCGGACAGGGAGGGGCCCAGCCCCAGCATTTT	CASSPGQGGAQPQHF
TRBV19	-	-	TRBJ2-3	TGTGCCAGTAGTCCCCGGGAGTCCGCAGATACGCAGTATTTT	CASSPRESADTQYF